The 32 T cell receptor beta chains below were found in one sample sequenced in a study of shared clonotypes between healthy human individuals. The protocol was immunoSEQ multiplex PCR, while the TCRdb copy is restricted to in-frame clones and leaves out a portion. The sample has 1,500,000 or so clones; just under 99% are singletons. The sample was naive CD4+ T cells sorted from blood. Subset here: CD45RA+ positively selected. The origin of the receptors is a man aged 25 to 45 in good health.

The chain combines TRBV5-5 with TRBJ2-2, with D tentatively TRBD1 (6 bases). V lost 2 bases and J 4 bases, leaving 15 bases between the germline ends. This CDR3 comprises 16 residues. Germline loops: CDR1 SGHKS, CDR2 YYEKEE (reference sequence). CDR3 region: CASSFPFRGITGELFF. In DNA form, the CDR3 reads TGTGCCAGCAGCTTCCCCTTCAGGGGAATCACCGGGGAGCTGTTTTTT.

CDR3 sequence: CASSLDQSYNEQFF. The CDR3 bases are TGCGCCAGCAGCTTGGATCAGTCCTACAATGAGCAGTTCTTC. The rearrangement links TRBV5-1 to TRBJ2-1, with D uncertain. Looked up from germline, CDR1 is SGHRS and CDR2 is YFSETQ. This CDR3 comprises 14 residues. The ends were cut back, 0 bases at V and 1 base at J, with 5 bases in the middle.

The chain links TRBV27 to TRBJ2-7; 10 bases are a match to TRBD1. From germline, CDR1 is MNHEY and CDR2 SMNVEV (reference sequence). V shed 6 bases and J 0 bases; nucleotides not matched to a gene: 5. This CDR3 spans 15 amino acids. The CDR3 spells CASSGQGDGSYEQYF. The CDR3 DNA follows: TGTGCCAGCAGCGGACAGGGGGACGGCTCCTACGAGCAGTACTTC.

The chain uses TRBV30 and TRBJ2-1, with TRBD2 matching over 11 bases. CDR1 GTSNPN and CDR2 SVGIG come from the germline V gene (reference sequence). V lost 4 bases, J lost 4 bases, and 3 bases stayed unmatched. CDR3 size: 14 residues. CDR3 nucleotides: TGTGCCTGGATGCTAGCGGGAGGTTACAATGAGCAGTTCTTC. Residues: CAWMLAGGYNEQFF. Filled out from reference TRBV30 and TRBJ2-1, the complete variable domain reads SQTIHQWPATLVQPVGSPLSLECTVEGTSNPNLYWYRQAAGRGLQLLFYSVGIGQISSEVPQNLSASRPQDRQFILSSKKLLLSDSGFYLCAWMLAGGYNEQFFGPGTRLTVL.

The chain has TRBV7-9 and TRBJ2-1, with 12 bases matching TRBD2. The trim removed 3 bases at V and 4 bases at J, leaving 4 bases unmatched. There are 16 residues in the CDR3. Germline assignment: CDR1 SEHNR and CDR2 FQNEAQ (reference sequence). CDR3: CASSLGLAGLYNEQFF. CDR3 bases: TGTGCCAGCAGCTTGGGACTAGCGGGCCTTTACAATGAGCAGTTCTTC.

The CDR3 DNA reads TGTGCCATCAGCCGGGGAGGAGGGAACACTGAAGCTTTCTTT. Its protein product is CAISRGGGNTEAFF. The chain links TRBV10-3 to TRBJ1-1; D not certain. The CDR3 is 14 amino acids. Trimming cost V 6 bases and J 1 base, with 12 bases left between them. Germline V gene sequence: CDR1 ENHRY, CDR2 SYGVKD.

The V and J genes are TRBV6-6 and TRBJ1-2; D remains unclear. Germline V lookup: CDR1 MNHNY, CDR2 SVGAGI (reference sequence). This CDR3 has 11 amino acids. V was clipped by 5 bases and J by 7 bases, with 8 bases between them. CDR3 sequence: CASSQDTGYTF. The CDR3, as DNA: TGTGCCAGCAGTCAAGACACTGGCTACACCTTC.

The gene calls are TRBV19 and TRBJ2-7; 10 bases map to TRBD1. The junction had 9 bases not matched to a gene; V was cut back by 4 bases and J by 6 bases. Germline-derived CDR1 and CDR2 are LNHDA and SQIVND (reference sequence). CDR3 length equals 15 residues. The CDR3 nucleotides read TGTGCCAGTAGTACCCCAGGGACAGGGGCCATCGAGCAGTACTTC. Amino acid sequence: CASSTPGTGAIEQYF.

In its sample, this clone was seen once. This sequence joins TRBV5-1 and TRBJ2-1; D possibly uses TRBD1 or TRBD2 (6 bases each). The ends were cut back, 5 bases at V and 1 base at J, with 10 bases in the middle. Germline values: CDR1 SGHRS, CDR2 YFSETQ. This CDR3 contains 14 residues. The CDR3 bases are TGCGCCAGCAGGGCGGGACAATCCTACAATGAGCAGTTCTTC. It specifies CASRAGQSYNEQFF.

The chain combines TRBV6-5 with TRBJ2-7, with 10 bases identical to TRBD1. J was trimmed by 4 bases and V by 6 bases; bases with no gene match: 9. CDR3 length: 15 amino acids. Germline CDR1 and CDR2: MNHEY and SVGAGI. The CDR3: CASRRAGTGDYEQYF. For the CDR3, the DNA is TGTGCCAGCAGGCGCGCCGGGACAGGGGATTACGAGCAGTACTTC.

This sequence joins TRBV18 and TRBJ2-7; D might be TRBD1 or TRBD2, each matching 5 bases. V was cut by 3 bases and J by 4 bases, with 13 bases left in between. CDR1 is KGHSH, CDR2 LQKENI, per germline. This CDR3 spans 14 amino acids. Here the CDR3 DNA reads TGTGCCAGCTCACCGGGGGTCGGGGTTTACGAGCAGTACTTC. This translates into CASSPGVGVYEQYF.

This chain connects TRBV19 to TRBJ2-2; D is unresolved. Trimming took off 4 bases at V and 0 bases at J, with 12 bases between the two ends. This CDR3 contains 16 residues. Germline V gene lookup returns CDR1 LNHDA and CDR2 SQIVND (reference sequence). This chain's CDR3 is CASSKSGPPNTGELFF. The CDR3 DNA follows: TGTGCCAGTAGTAAATCCGGGCCTCCGAACACCGGGGAGCTGTTTTTT. Filled out from reference TRBV19 and TRBJ2-2, the complete variable domain reads DGGITQSPKYLFRKEGQNVTLSCEQNLNHDAMYWYRQDPGQGLRLIYYSQIVNDFQKGDIAEGYSVSREKKESFPLTVTSAQKNPTAFYLCASSKSGPPNTGELFFGEGSRLTVL.

This clone was counted once. V gene TRBV5-1 combines with J gene TRBJ2-1, with D perhaps matching TRBD2 (6 bases). The V gene's germline CDR1 is SGHRS and CDR2 YFSETQ. V was clipped by 0 bases and J by 4 bases, with 8 bases between them. The CDR3 length is 14 residues. CDR3: CASSLEGLYNEQFF. The CDR3, as DNA: TGCGCCAGCAGCTTGGAGGGACTGTACAATGAGCAGTTCTTC.

This chain links TRBV10-2 with TRBJ2-2; a weak D match, TRBD2 (6 bases). The CDR3 runs 14 residues. Germline V gene data show CDR1 as WSHSY and CDR2 as SAAADI. Trimming removed 11 bases from V and 1 base from J, with 14 bases in between. The DNA for the CDR3 is TGCGCCGCTCGAGAAGCGGGGAACACCGGGGAGCTGTTTTTT. Its translation is CAAREAGNTGELFF.

This clone was picked up one time. The chain links TRBV10-1 to TRBJ2-1, with 10 positions matching TRBD2. CDR1 is WNHNN, CDR2 SYGVQD, per germline (reference sequence). This CDR3 region has 13 residues. V lost 4 bases, J lost 14 bases, and 8 bases stayed unmatched. CDR3: CASSASGGVSKFF. In DNA, the CDR3 is TGCGCCAGCAGTGCTAGCGGGGGAGTGTCGAAGTTCTTC.

The V call is TRBV9, the J call TRBJ1-1; 9 bases agree with TRBD1. The CDR3 loop spans 14 amino acids. Germline V gene data show CDR1 as SGDLS and CDR2 as YYNGEE. The junction had 4 bases not matched to a gene; V was cut back by 3 bases and J by 4 bases. The CDR3 loop reads CASSEQGASTEAFF. The DNA of the CDR3 is TGTGCCAGCAGCGAACAGGGGGCTAGCACTGAAGCTTTCTTT.

The chain combines TRBV18 with TRBJ2-2; no clear D gene. The CDR3 length is 12 residues. CDR1 is KGHSH, CDR2 LQKENI, per germline. V was cut by 10 bases and J by 5 bases, with 11 bases left in between. CDR3 protein: CATSRYTGELFF. Here the CDR3 DNA reads TGTGCCACCTCCCGCTATACCGGGGAGCTGTTTTTT.

The chain employs TRBV13 and TRBJ2-1; 10 bases align to TRBD2. This CDR3 region has 16 residues. V dropped 1 base and J dropped 8; count of bases not matched to a gene: 8. From germline, CDR1 is PRHDT and CDR2 FYEKMQ (reference sequence). This CDR3 reads CASSLAPSGGLDEQFF. The CDR3 DNA reads as TGTGCCAGCAGCTTAGCCCCTAGCGGGGGCCTAGATGAGCAGTTCTTC.

V usage is TRBV28 and J usage is TRBJ2-7, with D perhaps TRBD1 or TRBD2 (5 bases each). CDR3 length: 14 residues. Trimming removed 4 bases at V and 5 bases at J, with 15 bases between. Germline-derived CDR1 and CDR2 are MDHEN and SYDVKM. CDR3 bases: TGTGCCAGCAGTTCCACACGGGACGGTGACGAGCAGTACTTC. Amino acid sequence: CASSSTRDGDEQYF.

The CDR3, as DNA: TGTGCCAGCAGCCCAACCAGCGGGAGTAAGGCCTACGAGCAGTACTTC. Its translation: CASSPTSGSKAYEQYF. The V and J genes are TRBV5-4 and TRBJ2-7; 8 nucleotides match TRBD2. CDR3 length: 16 residues. Germline V CDR1 and CDR2: SGHNT, YYREEE (reference sequence). Trimming cost V 4 bases and J 2 bases; bases outside gene matches: 11.

This chain uses TRBV28 with TRBJ1-1, with unresolved D. Germline-derived CDR1 and CDR2 are MDHEN and SYDVKM. The CDR3 contains 15 residues. The germline V and J ends were trimmed by 6 bases and 1 base, with 15 bases remaining between them. In DNA form, the CDR3 reads TGTGCCAGCAGCCGCAAGGAGTACCCGAACACTGAAGCTTTCTTT. Protein: CASSRKEYPNTEAFF.

This sequence joins TRBV18 and TRBJ2-2; 11 bases align to TRBD2. CDR1 is KGHSH and CDR2 is LQKENI in the germline V gene. Trimming cost V 4 bases and J 3 bases; bases outside gene matches: 7. This CDR3 comprises 17 residues. The CDR3 region is CASSQTGTSGYTGELFF. The DNA for the CDR3 is TGTGCCAGCTCACAAACCGGGACTAGCGGATACACCGGGGAGCTGTTTTTT.

The chain links TRBV18 to TRBJ1-4, with D perhaps TRBD1 (5 bases). The CDR3 has 14 amino acids. V was clipped by 4 bases and J by 5 bases, with 11 bases between them. Germline lookup yields CDR1 KGHSH and CDR2 LQKENI. Written as DNA, the CDR3 is TGTGCCAGCTCACGGCGGGACGACAATGAAAAACTGTTTTTT. It encodes CASSRRDDNEKLFF.

DNA for the CDR3: TGTGCCAGCAGCTCCCAACACCGGATATCCCACTACGAGCAGTACTTC. It codes for CASSSQHRISHYEQYF. The chain recombines TRBV7-9 with TRBJ2-7; D ambiguous. The CDR3 runs to 16 residues. Trimming left V 4 bases short and J 3 bases short, with 19 bases between. Germline V lookup: CDR1 SEHNR, CDR2 FQNEAQ (reference sequence). Using reference TRBV7-9 and TRBJ2-7 for the parts outside the CDR3, the full variable domain is DTGVSQNPRHKITKRGQNVTFRCDPISEHNRLYWYRQTLGQGPEFLTYFQNEAQLEKSRLLSDRFSAERPKGSFSTLEIQRTEQGDSAMYLCASSSQHRISHYEQYFGPGTRLTVT.

Here the CDR3 DNA reads TGTGCCAGCAGGGACACTAGCGGGAGCAGGAATGAGCAGTTCTTC. As protein: CASRDTSGSRNEQFF. This chain connects TRBV6-1 to TRBJ2-1; 11 bases line up with TRBD2. The CDR3 totals 15 residues. Per germline, CDR1 MNHNS and CDR2 SASEGT. The trim removed 6 bases at V and 7 bases at J, leaving 8 bases unmatched.

J is TRBJ2-7 and V is TRBV19; TRBD1 aligns across 9 bases. Germline V CDR1 and CDR2: LNHDA, SQIVND (reference sequence). The CDR3 has 15 residues. Trimming at V came to 3 bases and at J to 0 bases, leaving 3 bases not matched to a gene. The CDR3 nucleotides read TGTGCCAGTAGTATCGGGACAGGGTACTCCTACGAGCAGTACTTC. It is translated as CASSIGTGYSYEQYF.

The chain uses TRBV28 and TRBJ1-5; 8 nucleotides match TRBD1. The CDR3 has 12 amino acids. Germline CDR1 MDHEN, CDR2 SYDVKM. V dropped 6 bases and J dropped 11; count of bases not matched to a gene: 6. DNA of the CDR3: TGTGCCAGCAGCCCCCCGGACAGGGCCCAGCATTTT. It specifies CASSPPDRAQHF.

On this clone: Other nucleotide sequences in the sample specify the same CDR3. J is TRBJ2-1 and V is TRBV18; D ambiguous. Trimming stripped 2 bases from V and 3 bases from J, with 8 bases between. CDR1 and CDR2 (germline): KGHSH, LQKENI. This CDR3 is built from 14 residues. CDR3 loop: CASSPGQHYNEQFF. The CDR3 DNA sequence: TGTGCCAGCTCACCAGGCCAGCACTACAATGAGCAGTTCTTC. Together with reference TRBV18 and TRBJ2-1, the CDR3 gives the full variable domain: NAGVMQNPRHLVRRRGQEARLRCSPMKGHSHVYWYRQLPEEGLKFMVYLQKENIIDESGMPKERFSAEFPKEGPSILRIQQVVRGDSAAYFCASSPGQHYNEQFFGPGTRLTVL.

CDR3 bases: TGCGCCAGCAGCCAAGAATCGGTAGCGGTCCGCACAGATACGCAGTATTTT. The encoded protein is CASSQESVAVRTDTQYF. The rearrangement joins TRBV4-1 to TRBJ2-3; TRBD2 might be the D (6 bases). Germline V gene sequence: CDR1 MGHRA, CDR2 YSYEKL. This CDR3 is 17 amino acids long. The V gene lost 0 bases and the J gene lost 1 base, with 14 bases spanning the gap.

In DNA, the CDR3 is TGTGCCAGCAGCTTGTTCCGTGAAGCTGAAGCTTTCTTT. It specifies CASSLFREAEAFF. J is TRBJ1-1 and V is TRBV5-4; the D is unclear. Germline V gives CDR1 SGHNT, CDR2 YYREEE (reference sequence). The ends were cut back, 1 base at V and 6 bases at J, with 10 bases in the middle. The CDR3 is 13 residues long.

The chain is built from TRBV10-3 and TRBJ1-5; perhaps TRBD1 as D (6 bases). The CDR3 has 13 amino acids. The germline V gene encodes CDR1 ENHRY and CDR2 SYGVKD. V lost 7 bases to trimming and J lost 4 bases, with 11 bases between them. The CDR3 DNA sequence: TGTGCCATCACCGGACAGCAAAATCAGCCCCAGCATTTT. This translates into CAITGQQNQPQHF.

The chain is built from TRBV18 and TRBJ1-5, with D tentatively TRBD1 (6 bases). Between the trimmed V and J ends, which lost 5 bases and 1 base, there was a span of 6 bases. Per the germline V gene, CDR1 is KGHSH and CDR2 is LQKENI. The CDR3 has 13 residues. CDR3: CASSDRSNQPQHF. CDR3 nucleotides: TGTGCCAGCTCAGACAGGAGCAATCAGCCCCAGCATTTT.